Below, 8 T cell receptor beta chains from the same sample are listed, as sequenced in a study of blood T cell repertoires in COVID-19. TCRdb's table, derived via immunoSEQ multiplex PCR, lists solely in-frame clones and lacks some. The sample includes 100,000 to 140,000 clones, about 90% seen only once; the top ten take roughly 1.3%. Input material: peripheral blood. The receptor source for this set is a young woman with acute or convalescent COVID-19.

The chain joins TRBV5-1 to TRBJ1-1; 9 bases agree with TRBD1. The V and J ends lost 0 bases and 3 bases, in that order; junction bases with no gene match: 0. Per germline, CDR1 SGHRS and CDR2 YFSETQ. This CDR3 contains 14 residues. The CDR3 bases are TGCGCCAGCAGCTTGGGGACAGGGGACACTGAAGCTTTCTTT. Protein: CASSLGTGDTEAFF.

Only one count was recorded for this clone. CDR3 sequence reads: CASSRRFGGNEKLFF. The CDR3 DNA reads TGTGCCAGCAGCCGGCGTTTCGGAGGTAATGAAAAACTGTTTTTT. The chain uses TRBV28 and TRBJ1-4; no clear D gene. CDR1 and CDR2 from the germline V gene are MDHEN and SYDVKM. With 6 bases removed from V and 4 bases from J, the gap between germline ends came to 15 bases. This CDR3 comprises 15 residues.

This clone was counted between two and nine times. This chain joins TRBV5-1 and TRBJ2-7, with 12 bases that match TRBD2. CDR1 and CDR2 from the germline V gene are SGHRS and YFSETQ. Trimming removed 0 bases from V and 5 bases from J; junction bases left unmatched: 6. The CDR3 consists of 16 residues. CDR3 DNA: TGCGCCAGCAGCTTGGGACTAGCGGGAGAGGTGGACGAGCAGTACTTC. It yields the protein CASSLGLAGEVDEQYF.

The chain carries TRBV5-1 and TRBJ1-3; 8 positions match TRBD1. V was pared by 5 bases and J by 0 bases, with 7 bases of the junction left unmatched. Germline V gives CDR1 SGHRS, CDR2 YFSETQ. CDR3 length: 16 amino acids. CDR3 amino acids: CASRPGQGSSGNTIYF. The CDR3, as DNA: TGCGCCAGCAGACCAGGACAGGGCAGCTCTGGAAACACCATATATTTT.

V usage is TRBV18 and J usage is TRBJ1-3; no firm D call. This CDR3 has 14 residues. The ends were cut back, 2 bases at V and 7 bases at J, with 12 bases in the middle. Germline CDR1 and CDR2: KGHSH and LQKENI. The CDR3 nucleotides read TGTGCCAGCTCACCAGTTTCTGTCAGGAACACCATATATTTT. Translation: CASSPVSVRNTIYF.

This clone was observed once. V and J are TRBV9 and TRBJ2-5; 14 bases are shared with TRBD2. CDR1 and CDR2 from the germline V gene are SGDLS and YYNGEE. V shed 3 bases, J shed 5 bases, and the junction held 15 bases outside the gene matches. The CDR3 is made up of 19 amino acids. The CDR3 sequence is CASSARGTSGSIVWETQYF. CDR3 in DNA: TGTGCCAGCAGCGCCCGGGGGACTAGCGGGAGTATAGTTTGGGAGACCCAGTACTTC.

V is TRBV4-3 and J is TRBJ1-2; 7 nucleotides line up with TRBD1. The CDR3 length is 17 residues. V trimming: 4 bases; J trimming: 3 bases; junction bases outside the gene matches: 14. In germline, CDR1 is LGHNA, CDR2 YSLEER. The CDR3 loop reads CASSPYSTQGVDYGYTF. CDR3 DNA sequence: TGCGCCAGCAGCCCATACTCCACTCAGGGGGTAGACTATGGCTACACCTTC.

The chain links TRBV11-2 to TRBJ2-7, with TRBD2 as a possible D gene (7 bases). Germline V gives CDR1 SGHAT, CDR2 FQNNGV. The V end was cut by 3 bases, the J end by 3 bases, with 15 bases between. The CDR3 loop spans 15 amino acids. CDR3 nucleotide sequence: TGTGCCAGCAGCTTGGGAGGGGGTATAGGCTACGAGCAGTACTTC. Translating it yields CASSLGGGIGYEQYF. The whole variable domain, remainder taken from reference TRBV11-2 and TRBJ2-7, is EAGVAQSPRYKIIEKRQSVAFWCNPISGHATLYWYQQILGQGPKLLIQFQNNGVVDDSQLPKDRFSAERLKGVDSTLKIQPAKLEDSAVYLCASSLGGGIGYEQYFGPGTRLTVT.